This TCR beta chain was profiled in a study of post-analysis software for immune sequencing data. Study-wide background: The disease courses covered relapsing-remitting, secondary progressive and progressive-relapsing multiple sclerosis. Study-wide results and caveats: Controls' normalized Chao1 diversity significantly exceeded that of multiple sclerosis patients. Controls showed lower frequencies than patients for several TRBV segments, and TRBV5-6, TRBV5-1 and TRBV20-1 were among these.

Tagging with unique molecular identifiers was a feature of the TCR beta cDNA libraries. From the PCR reads, TCRdb called clonotypes with MiXCR, one entry per CDR3 protein. The repertoire has about 820,000 distinct CDR3 sequences, around 53% of them found once; the top ten carry about 4.5%. Between the trimmed V and J ends, which lost 2 bases and 0 bases, there was a span of 10 bases. Germline V gene data show CDR1 as PRHDT and CDR2 as FYEKMQ (reference sequence). This CDR3 is built from 15 residues. As to this clonotype: Its antigen is undetermined.

This sequence originates from a girl aged 5-17 years with multiple sclerosis. The source material was blood. This chain links TRBV13 with TRBJ1-2; perhaps TRBD1 as D (5 bases). The CDR3 reads CASSLFRGTNYGYTF. In nucleotides, the CDR3 is TGTGCCAGCAGCTTATTCCGGGGGACTAACTATGGCTACACCTTC. Together with reference TRBV13 and TRBJ1-2, the CDR3 gives the full variable domain: AAGVIQSPRHLIKEKRETATLKCYPIPRHDTVYWYQQGPGQDPQFLISFYEKMQSDKGSIPDRFSAQQFSDYHSELNMSSLELGDSALYFCASSLFRGTNYGYTFGSGTRLTVV.